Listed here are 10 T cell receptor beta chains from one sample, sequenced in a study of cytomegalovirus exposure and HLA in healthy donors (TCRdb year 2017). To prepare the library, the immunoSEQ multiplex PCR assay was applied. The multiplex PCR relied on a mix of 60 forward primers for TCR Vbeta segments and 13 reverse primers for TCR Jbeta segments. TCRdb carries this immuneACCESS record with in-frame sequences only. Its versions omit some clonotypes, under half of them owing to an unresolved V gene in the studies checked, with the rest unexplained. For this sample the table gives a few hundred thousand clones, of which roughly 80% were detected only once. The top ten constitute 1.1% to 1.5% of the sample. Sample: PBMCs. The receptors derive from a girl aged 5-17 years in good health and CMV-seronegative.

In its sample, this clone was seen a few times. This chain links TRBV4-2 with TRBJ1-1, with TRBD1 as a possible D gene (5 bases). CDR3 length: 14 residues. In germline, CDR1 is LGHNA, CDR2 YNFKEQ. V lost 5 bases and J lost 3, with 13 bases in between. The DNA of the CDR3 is TGTGCCAGCAGCGCTCGACAGATAGACACTGAAGCTTTCTTT. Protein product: CASSARQIDTEAFF.

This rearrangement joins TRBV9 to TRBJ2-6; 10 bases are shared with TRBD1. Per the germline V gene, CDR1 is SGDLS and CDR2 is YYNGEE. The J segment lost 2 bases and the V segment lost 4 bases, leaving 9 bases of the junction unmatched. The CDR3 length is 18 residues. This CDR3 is CASSPTDRGSAGANVLTF. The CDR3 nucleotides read TGTGCCAGCAGCCCAACGGACAGGGGGTCCGCTGGGGCCAACGTCCTGACTTTC.

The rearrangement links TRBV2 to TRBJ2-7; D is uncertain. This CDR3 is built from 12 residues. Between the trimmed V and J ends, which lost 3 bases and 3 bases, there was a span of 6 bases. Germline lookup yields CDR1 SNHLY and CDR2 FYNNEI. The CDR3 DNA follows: TGTGCCAGCAGTGATCAGCGCTACGAGCAGTACTTC. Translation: CASSDQRYEQYF.

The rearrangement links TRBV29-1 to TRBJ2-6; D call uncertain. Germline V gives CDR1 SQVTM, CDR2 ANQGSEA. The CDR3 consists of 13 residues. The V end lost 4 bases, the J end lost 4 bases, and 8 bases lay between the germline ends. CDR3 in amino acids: CSVVRSGANVLTF. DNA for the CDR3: TGCAGCGTTGTTCGGTCCGGGGCCAACGTCCTGACTTTC.

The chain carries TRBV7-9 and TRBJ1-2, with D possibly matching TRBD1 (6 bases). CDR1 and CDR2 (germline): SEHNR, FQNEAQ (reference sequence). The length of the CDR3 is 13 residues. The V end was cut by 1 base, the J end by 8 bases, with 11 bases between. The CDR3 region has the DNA TGTGCCAGCAGCTTAGGACAGGCGGGCGGCTACACCTTC. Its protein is CASSLGQAGGYTF.

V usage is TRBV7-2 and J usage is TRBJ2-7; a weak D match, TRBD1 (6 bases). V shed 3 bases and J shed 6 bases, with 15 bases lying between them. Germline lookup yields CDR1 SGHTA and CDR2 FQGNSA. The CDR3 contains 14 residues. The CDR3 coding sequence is TGTGCCAGCAGCTTGACAAGTAGGGGGAGCGAGCAGTACTTC. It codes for CASSLTSRGSEQYF.

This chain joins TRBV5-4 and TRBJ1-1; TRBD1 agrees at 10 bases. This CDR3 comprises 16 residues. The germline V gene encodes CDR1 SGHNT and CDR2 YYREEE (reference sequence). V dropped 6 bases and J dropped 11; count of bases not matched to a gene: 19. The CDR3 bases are TGTGCCAGCACCCCCTGGGGGATGACAGGGGGCCCTCGGGCTTTCTTT. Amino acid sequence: CASTPWGMTGGPRAFF.

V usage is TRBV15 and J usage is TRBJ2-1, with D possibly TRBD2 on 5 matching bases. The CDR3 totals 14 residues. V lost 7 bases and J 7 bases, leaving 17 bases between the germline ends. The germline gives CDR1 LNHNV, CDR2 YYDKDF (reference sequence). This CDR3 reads CATKTRDLLNEQFF. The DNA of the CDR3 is TGTGCCACCAAAACTCGGGATCTTCTTAATGAGCAGTTCTTC.

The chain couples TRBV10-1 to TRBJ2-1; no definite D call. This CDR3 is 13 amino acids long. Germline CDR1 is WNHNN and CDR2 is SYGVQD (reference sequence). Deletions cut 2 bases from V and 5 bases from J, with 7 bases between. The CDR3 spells CASSETLDNEQFF. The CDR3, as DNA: TGCGCCAGCAGTGAGACCCTAGACAATGAGCAGTTCTTC.

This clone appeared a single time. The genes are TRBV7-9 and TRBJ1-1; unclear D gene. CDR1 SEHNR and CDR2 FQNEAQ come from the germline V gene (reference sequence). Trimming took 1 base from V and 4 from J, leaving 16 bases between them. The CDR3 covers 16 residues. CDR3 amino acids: CASSLVGPVGSTEAFF. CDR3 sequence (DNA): TGTGCCAGCAGCTTAGTTGGGCCAGTAGGTAGCACTGAAGCTTTCTTT.